A selection of T cell receptor beta chains follows, all from one sample in a study of blood T cells in healthy people across ages. TCRdb recomputed calls from the 5' RACE reads with MiXCR, one row per CDR3 protein. Here the sample spans 780,000 or so distinct CDR3 sequences, about 56% being singletons. Sequenced sample: blood. The receptors derive from a man in his forties in good health. CDR3s include the opening cysteine and the closing phenylalanine or tryptophan. The D gene is left open where the match is weak. Some rows mark clone size as missing; the rest say once, few, many or name a class of expanded clone.

clone size,V gene,D gene,J gene,CDR3 DNA,CDR3 protein
NA,TRBV6-5,NA,TRBJ2-7,TGTGCCAGCAGTTACCTCAACAGTCACGAGCAGTACTTC,CASSYLNSHEQYF
NA,TRBV10-3,TRBD1,TRBJ1-4,TGTGCCATCAGTGTTGACAGGGGAACTAATGAAAAACTGTTTTTT,CAISVDRGTNEKLFF
few,TRBV12-3/TRBV12-4,TRBD1,TRBJ2-5,TGTGCCAGCAGTTTAGATGGGAGACAGGGCACCCAGTACTTC,CASSLDGRQGTQYF
NA,TRBV27,NA,TRBJ2-7,TGTGCCAGCAGTTTCGGTGTGGATGGCGAGCAGTACTTC,CASSFGVDGEQYF
few,TRBV20-1,NA,TRBJ2-7,TGCAGTGCGGGGGACTACGAGCAGTACTTC,CSAGDYEQYF
NA,TRBV5-1,NA,TRBJ2-6,TGCGCCAGCAGGGTCAGATCTGGGGCCAACGTCCTGACTTTC,CASRVRSGANVLTF
few,TRBV20-1,TRBD1,TRBJ1-2,TGCAGTGCTACCAACAGGGGGCCAGAGTATGGCTGCACCTTC,CSATNRGPEYGCTF
few,TRBV7-2,NA,TRBJ1-1,TGTGCCAGCAGCTCGACACCTCTGAACACTGAAGCTTTCTTT,CASSSTPLNTEAFF
few,TRBV20-1,NA,TRBJ1-2,TGCAGTGCTCCCCGGACAGATAACTATGGCTACACCTTC,CSAPRTDNYGYTF
NA,TRBV14,NA,TRBJ2-1,TGTGCCAGCAGCCAAAGGTGGAGGGCCAACCGGTTCTTC,CASSQRWRANRFF
NA,TRBV2,NA,TRBJ2-1,TGTGCCAGCAGTCGCCTCAGCGGGCCATCCTACAATGAGCAGTTCTTC,CASSRLSGPSYNEQFF
few,TRBV6-2/TRBV6-3,NA,TRBJ1-2,TGTGCCAGCAGTTACCAATCGACTCTTTCCTATGGCTACACCTTC,CASSYQSTLSYGYTF
NA,TRBV7-2,NA,TRBJ1-2,TGTGCCAGCAACTTTGGGGCCGCGGGGAACTATGGCTACACCTTC,CASNFGAAGNYGYTF
NA,TRBV6-5,TRBD1,TRBJ1-6,TGTGCCACCGCAGGGGGATCCTATAATTCACCCCTCCACTTT,CATAGGSYNSPLHF
NA,TRBV7-9,NA,TRBJ2-1,TGTGCCAGCAGCGCTTCTACCAGGCTCAATGAGCAGTTCTTC,CASSASTRLNEQFF